These T cell receptor beta chains were read from a single sample in a study of OX40 agonist ivuxolimab in advanced cancers. The data were produced by immunoSEQ multiplex PCR, yet TCRdb's version contains in-frame clones alone and is incomplete. The table records about 82,000 clones, 86% of them present only once. The sequencing used CD4+ or CD8+ T cells sorted from blood, collected in a trial of the OX40 agonist ivuxolimab. These receptors were obtained from an adult with an advanced solid tumor such as melanoma, head and neck, liver or kidney cancer. CDR3s include the opening cysteine and the closing phenylalanine or tryptophan. A D gene is named only where the DNA matches it firmly. Clone size is stated in some rows and not others, as once, few, many or a class when expanded.

v_call	clone_size	j_call	d_call	cdr3_nt	cdr3_aa
TRBV28	.	TRBJ2-3	TRBD2	TGTGCCAGCACCCCCCCCACTAGCGGGAACACAGATACGCAGTATTTT	CASTPPTSGNTDTQYF
TRBV6-5	.	TRBJ1-5	.	TGTGCCAGCCAGGGGAGCAATCAGCCCCAGCATTTT	CASQGSNQPQHF
TRBV7-9	.	TRBJ1-1	.	TGTGCCAGCAGCTTTACGGTGAACACTGAAGCTTTCTTT	CASSFTVNTEAFF
TRBV4-1	.	TRBJ2-7	TRBD1	TGCGCCAGCAGCTGGACAGGGGGTGTATACGAGCAGTACTTC	CASSWTGGVYEQYF
TRBV10-3	.	TRBJ2-7	TRBD1	TGTGCCGCGACAGGGGGGAACTACGAGCAGTACTTC	CAATGGNYEQYF
TRBV2	.	TRBJ1-1	.	TGTGCCAGCAGCAGGGACGGATTCTCTTTCTTT	CASSRDGFSFF
TRBV27	.	TRBJ2-7	.	TGTGCCAGCTCAAAGGGGGTGGGCAGCCGCCTCGAGCAGTACTTC	CASSKGVGSRLEQYF
TRBV19	.	TRBJ2-1	.	TGTGCCAGTAGACCCCCAAGCGCCGGTCGGAGTGAGCAGTTCTTC	CASRPPSAGRSEQFF
TRBV7-9	.	TRBJ2-3	TRBD1	TGTGCCAGCAGCCCGGGACAGACCCCTACAGATACGCAGTATTTT	CASSPGQTPTDTQYF
TRBV5-4	few	TRBJ1-1	.	TGTGCCAGCAGCGTGGCGGGGGAAACTGAAGCTTTCTTT	CASSVAGETEAFF
TRBV7-6	once	TRBJ1-6	.	TGTGCCAGCAGCTTAGAGGGTAGAGCGAGCTCCTATAATTCACCCCTCCACTTT	CASSLEGRASSYNSPLHF
TRBV2	few	TRBJ1-1	TRBD1	TGTGCCAGCAGCTCAGGACAGGTCAAAGAAGCTTTCTTT	CASSSGQVKEAFF
TRBV7-2	.	TRBJ2-7	TRBD2	TGTGCCAGCAGCCGCGGATGGACTAGCGGGGGGGAGGCGCAGTACTTC	CASSRGWTSGGEAQYF
TRBV5-1	once	TRBJ1-2	TRBD1	TGCGCCAGCAGCTTTCTACAGGGGTGGGGCTACACCTTC	CASSFLQGWGYTF
TRBV7-2	.	TRBJ1-1	.	TGTGCCAGCAGCCCCAGCAGCATAGGAGGGACTGAAGCTTTCTTT	CASSPSSIGGTEAFF
TRBV7-2	.	TRBJ1-1	.	TGTGCCAGCAGTACCTGGTTTGGGATGAACACTGAAGCTTTCTTT	CASSTWFGMNTEAFF
TRBV29-1	.	TRBJ2-2	.	TGCAGCGCCACTAGCTCCGGGGAGCTGTTTTTT	CSATSSGELFF
TRBV7-9	.	TRBJ1-5	TRBD1	TGTGCCAGCAGCTCCCGGGACAGTAATCAGCCCCAGCATTTT	CASSSRDSNQPQHF
TRBV7-2	.	TRBJ2-7	TRBD1	TGTGCCAGCAGCAAAAGACAGGGGTACTACGAGCAGTACTTC	CASSKRQGYYEQYF
TRBV11-3	.	TRBJ1-1	.	TGTGCCAGCAGCCGGTCGGGGGGATACACTGAAGCTTTCTTT	CASSRSGGYTEAFF
TRBV10-1	.	TRBJ2-1	.	TGCGCCAGCAGTGAGTCGGCGGGACGTCTGTTCTTC	CASSESAGRLFF
TRBV6-6	once	TRBJ2-3	TRBD2	TGTGCCAGCAGTTACTCCAGGACTAGCGGAACAGATACGCAGTATTTT	CASSYSRTSGTDTQYF
TRBV6-5	.	TRBJ2-7	.	TGTGCCAGCAGTTATAGGGGCCGGGGCTACGAGCAGTACTTC	CASSYRGRGYEQYF
TRBV7-9	.	TRBJ2-3	TRBD2	TGTGCCAGCAGCTTAGCGGCTAGCGGGGGAGGAGATACGCAGTATTTT	CASSLAASGGGDTQYF
TRBV29-1	.	TRBJ1-1	.	TGCAGCGTTGGAGGCCAGGCTATTAACACTGAAGCTTTCTTT	CSVGGQAINTEAFF
TRBV5-5	.	TRBJ1-1	.	TGTGCCAGCAGCTTTGGGGGGCGACGGAACACTGAAGCTTTCTTT	CASSFGGRRNTEAFF
TRBV7-2	.	TRBJ2-7	.	TGTGCCAGCAGCTTTTCGGCGGGTAGCTCCTACGAGCAGTACTTC	CASSFSAGSSYEQYF
TRBV7-9	.	TRBJ1-2	.	TGTGCCAGCAGCCTCGAACAGGGAGGCTACACCTTC	CASSLEQGGYTF
TRBV18	.	TRBJ2-1	.	TGTGCCAGCGTGGGTGGCGATTCTTCCTACAATGAGCAGTTCTTC	CASVGGDSSYNEQFF
TRBV11-3	.	TRBJ2-2	TRBD1	TGTGCCAGCAGCTTGACAGGGTCCACCGGGGAGCTGTTTTTT	CASSLTGSTGELFF
TRBV7-3	.	TRBJ2-7	TRBD2	TGTGCCAGCAGCCCCGGACTAGAAAGCTCCTACGAGCAGTACTTC	CASSPGLESSYEQYF
TRBV5-1	.	TRBJ2-2	.	TGCGCCAGCAGCTTTGGGGGCACCGGGGAGCTGTTTTTT	CASSFGGTGELFF
TRBV2	.	TRBJ1-2	.	TGTGCCAGCAGTGACAGGGTGGGCGGCTACACCTTC	CASSDRVGGYTF
TRBV10-3	once	TRBJ2-7	.	TGTGCCATCAGTGAGTCCAGAGACTCCTACGAGCAGTACTTC	CAISESRDSYEQYF
TRBV6-5	.	TRBJ2-1	.	TGTGCCACACATTCGACCTTTAATGAGCAGTTCTTC	CATHSTFNEQFF
TRBV7-9	.	TRBJ2-1	.	TGTGCCAGCAGCTTAGATACTAGCTTCTACAATGAGCAGTTCTTC	CASSLDTSFYNEQFF
TRBV5-1	.	TRBJ2-5	.	TGCGCCAGCAGCTTGGGACTAGGTGTAGAGACCCAGTACTTC	CASSLGLGVETQYF
TRBV19	.	TRBJ1-1	.	TGTGCCAGTAGCCCTAATGAGAGGGCTGCTTTCTTT	CASSPNERAAFF
TRBV7-9	.	TRBJ1-2	.	TGTGCCAGCAGCACTGCAGGGGCCAACTATGGCTACACCTTC	CASSTAGANYGYTF
TRBV4-1	once	TRBJ1-1	.	TGCGCCAGCAGCCTGAGGACTGGGGGGAACACTGAAGCTTTCTTT	CASSLRTGGNTEAFF
TRBV19	.	TRBJ2-7	TRBD2	TGTGCCAGTAGTACACAAGCGGGAGGCCCCTACGAGCAGTACTTC	CASSTQAGGPYEQYF
TRBV11-3	.	TRBJ1-3	.	TGTGCCAGCAGCTACTCGACAGGAAACACCATATATTTT	CASSYSTGNTIYF
TRBV6-6	.	TRBJ2-2	.	TGTGCCAGCAGTTGGACGGGACTCGACAACACCGGGGAGCTGTTTTTT	CASSWTGLDNTGELFF
TRBV14	.	TRBJ2-5	.	TGTGCCAGCAGCCACGTCCAAGAGACCCAGTACTTC	CASSHVQETQYF
TRBV5-1	.	TRBJ1-6	TRBD1	TGCGCCAGCAGCTCGGGGACAGGGGCGGGAGAATCACCCCTCCACTTT	CASSSGTGAGESPLHF
TRBV7-9	.	TRBJ1-1	.	TGTGCCAGCAGCCCTATCCCGAACACTGAAGCTTTCTTT	CASSPIPNTEAFF
TRBV25-1	.	TRBJ2-1	.	TGTGCCAGCAGTGATCTTCAGGCCATTTACAATGAGCAGTTCTTC	CASSDLQAIYNEQFF